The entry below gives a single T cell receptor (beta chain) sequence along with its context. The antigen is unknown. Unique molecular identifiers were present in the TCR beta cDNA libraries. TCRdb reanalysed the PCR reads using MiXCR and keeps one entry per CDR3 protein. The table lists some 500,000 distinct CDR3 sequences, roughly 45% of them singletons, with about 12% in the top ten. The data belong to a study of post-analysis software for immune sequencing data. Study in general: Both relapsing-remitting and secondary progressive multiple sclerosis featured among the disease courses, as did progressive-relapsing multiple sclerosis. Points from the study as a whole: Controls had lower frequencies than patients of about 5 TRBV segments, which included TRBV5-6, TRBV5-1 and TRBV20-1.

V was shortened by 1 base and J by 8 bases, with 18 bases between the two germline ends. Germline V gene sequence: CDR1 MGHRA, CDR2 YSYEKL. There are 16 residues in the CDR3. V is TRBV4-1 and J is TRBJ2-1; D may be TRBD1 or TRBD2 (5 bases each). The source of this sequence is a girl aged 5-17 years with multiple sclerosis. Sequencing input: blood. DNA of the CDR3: TGCGCCAGCAGCCAAGGGGACCGGGACGGCTGGGATGAGCAGTTCTTC. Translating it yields CASSQGDRDGWDEQFF.